This T cell receptor (beta chain) is drawn from a study of T cells in Graves' hyperthyroidism and ophthalmopathy. The study's findings and limits: Stable hyperthyroidism was separated from ophthalmopathy by a model based on 13 V-J features. The blood repertoire included most of the expanded thyroid clonotypes above 0.001. The model predicted ophthalmopathy a median roughly 6.3 months before onset.

A remark on this clonotype: Its antigen remains unknown.

The investigators amplified TCR beta CDR3 regions from RNA transcripts. The TCR CDR3 was amplified in a first-round RT-PCR using the HTBI primer set. MiXCR, applied by TCRdb to the multiplex PCR reads, yields one record per CDR3 protein. This sample carries about 360,000 distinct CDR3 sequences, around 13% of them seen once, and the ten largest clones take 9.2%. V shed 4 bases and J shed 4 bases, with 8 bases lying between them. The CDR3 extends over 13 amino acids. The germline V gene encodes CDR1 SGHRS and CDR2 YFSETQ. Hyperthyroidism, newly diagnosed and lasting under 2 months, affected patients aged 18 to 65.

The V gene is TRBV5-1, the J gene TRBJ2-2; D remains unclear. Sequences were obtained from blood. The receptor's source is a woman under 30 with Graves' hyperthyroidism. In DNA, the CDR3 is TGCGCCAGCAGCCCGGCAGCCACCGGGGAGCTGTTTTTT. Translation: CASSPAATGELFF.